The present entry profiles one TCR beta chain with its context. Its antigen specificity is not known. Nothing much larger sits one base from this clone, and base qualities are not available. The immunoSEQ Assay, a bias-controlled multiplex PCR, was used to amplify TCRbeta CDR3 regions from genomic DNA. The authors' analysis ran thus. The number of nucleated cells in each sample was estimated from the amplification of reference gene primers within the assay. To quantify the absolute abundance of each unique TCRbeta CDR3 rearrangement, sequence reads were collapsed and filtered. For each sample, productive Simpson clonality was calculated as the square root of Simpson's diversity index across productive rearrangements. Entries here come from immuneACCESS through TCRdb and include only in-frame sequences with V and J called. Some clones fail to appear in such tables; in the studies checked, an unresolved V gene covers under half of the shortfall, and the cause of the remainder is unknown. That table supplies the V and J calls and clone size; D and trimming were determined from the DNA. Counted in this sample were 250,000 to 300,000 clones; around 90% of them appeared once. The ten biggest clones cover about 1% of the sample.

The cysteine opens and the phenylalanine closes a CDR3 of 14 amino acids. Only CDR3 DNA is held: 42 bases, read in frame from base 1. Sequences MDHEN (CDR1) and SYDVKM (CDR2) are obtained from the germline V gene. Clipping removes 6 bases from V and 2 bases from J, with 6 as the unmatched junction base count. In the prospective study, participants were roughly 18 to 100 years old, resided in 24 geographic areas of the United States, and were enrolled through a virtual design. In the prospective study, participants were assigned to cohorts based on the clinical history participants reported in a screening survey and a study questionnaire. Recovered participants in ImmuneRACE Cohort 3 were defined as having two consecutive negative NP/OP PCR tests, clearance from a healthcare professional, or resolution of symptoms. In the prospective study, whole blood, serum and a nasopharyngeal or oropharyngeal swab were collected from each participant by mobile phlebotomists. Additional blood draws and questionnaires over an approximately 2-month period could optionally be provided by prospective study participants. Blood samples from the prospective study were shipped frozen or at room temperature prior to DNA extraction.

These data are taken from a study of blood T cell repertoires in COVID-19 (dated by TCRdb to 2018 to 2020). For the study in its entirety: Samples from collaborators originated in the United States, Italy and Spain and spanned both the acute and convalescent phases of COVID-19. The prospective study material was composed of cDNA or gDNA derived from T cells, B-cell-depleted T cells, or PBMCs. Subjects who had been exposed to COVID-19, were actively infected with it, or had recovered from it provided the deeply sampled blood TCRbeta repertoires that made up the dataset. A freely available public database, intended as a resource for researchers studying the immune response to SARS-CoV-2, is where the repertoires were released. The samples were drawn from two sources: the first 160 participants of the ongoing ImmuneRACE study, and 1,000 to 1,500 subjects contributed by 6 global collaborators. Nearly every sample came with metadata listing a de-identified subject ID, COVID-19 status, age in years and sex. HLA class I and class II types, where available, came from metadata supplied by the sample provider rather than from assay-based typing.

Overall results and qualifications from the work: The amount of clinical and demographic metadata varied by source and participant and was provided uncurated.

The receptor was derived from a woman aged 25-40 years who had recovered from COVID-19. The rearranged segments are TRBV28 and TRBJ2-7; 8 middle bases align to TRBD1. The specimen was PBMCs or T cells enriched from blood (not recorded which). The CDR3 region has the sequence CASSRGQGTYEQYF. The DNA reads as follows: TGTGCCAGCAGCCGCGGACAGGGCACCTACGAGCAGTACTTC.